Presented here are 15 T cell receptor beta chains from one specimen sequenced in a study of cytotoxic CD8 clonotypes in ibrutinib-treated CLL. Sequenced by immunoSEQ multiplex PCR; TCRdb stores in-frame clones only, minus some. Counted here are roughly 220,000 clones, roughly 65% occurring once; the ten biggest clones make up roughly 6.4%. This sample comprised PBMCs, obtained after 12 months of ibrutinib treatment. These receptors all come from a human donor with chronic lymphocytic leukemia.

This clone was observed a few times. The chain has TRBV5-6 and TRBJ2-5; 7 nucleotides match TRBD1. CDR3 length: 16 amino acids. Germline V gene data show CDR1 as SGHDT and CDR2 as YYEEEE. After removal of 4 bases from V and 1 base from J, the junction contained 10 bases not matched to a gene. The CDR3 coding sequence is TGTGCCAGCAGCGGGCTGAGACAGGGATTCCAAGAGACCCAGTACTTC. It codes for CASSGLRQGFQETQYF.

The chain carries TRBV29-1 and TRBJ2-7, with D unresolved. Deletions cut 2 bases from V and 3 bases from J, with 5 bases between. The CDR3 is 11 amino acids. Germline-derived CDR1 and CDR2 are SQVTM and ANQGSEA. CDR3 protein: CSVEWGYEQYF. DNA for the CDR3: TGCAGCGTTGAATGGGGCTACGAGCAGTACTTC.

The V and J genes are TRBV30 and TRBJ1-5; tentative D call: TRBD1 (5 bases). This CDR3 region has 15 residues. The V end lost 1 base, the J end lost 1 base, and 11 bases lay between the germline ends. Germline V gives CDR1 GTSNPN, CDR2 SVGIG (reference sequence). The CDR3 here is CAWSELGLSNQPQHF. The CDR3 nucleotides read TGTGCCTGGAGTGAGTTGGGACTGAGCAATCAGCCCCAGCATTTT.

The V call is TRBV5-1, the J call TRBJ1-5, with 7 bases aligning to TRBD1. The CDR3 runs 14 residues. From germline, CDR1 is SGHRS and CDR2 YFSETQ. Trimming cost V 4 bases and J 5 bases; bases outside gene matches: 6. CDR3 loop: CASSTTGIDQPQHF. The CDR3 nucleotides read TGCGCCAGCAGCACGACAGGGATAGATCAGCCCCAGCATTTT.

The V call is TRBV7-2, the J call TRBJ2-1; the match to TRBD2 covers 7 bases. Germline V CDR1 and CDR2: SGHTA, FQGNSA. The CDR3 contains 15 residues. The trim removed 5 bases at V and 6 bases at J, leaving 10 bases unmatched. As DNA, the CDR3 is TGTGCCAGCAGCCCCGGACTAGAAATCCCCAATGAGCAGTTCTTC. Translation gives CASSPGLEIPNEQFF.

The V and J genes are TRBV9 and TRBJ1-6; no reliable D call. This CDR3 is built from 13 residues. V was shortened by 0 bases and J by 7 bases, with 5 bases between the two germline ends. CDR1 and CDR2 (germline): SGDLS, YYNGEE. The CDR3 here is CASSVVGNSPLHF. The CDR3 DNA follows: TGTGCCAGCAGCGTAGTTGGGAATTCACCCCTCCACTTT.

About this clone itself: An end of the junction differs from the germline gene, which may be a read error. This chain uses TRBV7-7 with TRBJ2-5; D uncertain. Per germline, CDR1 SSHAT and CDR2 FNYEAQ (reference sequence). This CDR3 region has 15 residues. This chain's CDR3 is CASSSNPGGQETQYF. The DNA of the CDR3 is TGTGCTAGCAGCTCCAATCCTGGCGGACAAGAGACCCAGTACTTC. The variable domain in full, with the rest retrieved from reference TRBV7-7 and TRBJ2-5, is GAGVSQSPRYKVTKRGQDVTLRCDPISSHATLYWYQQALGQGPEFLTYFNYEAQPDKSGLPSDRFSAERPEGSISTLTIQRTEQRDSAMYRCASSSNPGGQETQYFGPGTRLLVL.

This clone has just one count. The rearrangement uses TRBV6-6 and TRBJ1-5; unclear D gene. Germline assignment: CDR1 MNHNY and CDR2 SVGAGI (reference sequence). The CDR3 is 13 residues long. V was cut by 0 bases and J by 7 bases, with 7 bases left in between. CDR3 loop: CASSYSRPQPQHF. The CDR3 nucleotides read TGTGCCAGCAGTTACTCCAGGCCCCAGCCCCAGCATTTT.

The genes are TRBV5-1 and TRBJ2-3; 7 nucleotides line up with TRBD2. The CDR3 loop spans 14 amino acids. The germline V gene encodes CDR1 SGHRS and CDR2 YFSETQ. With 2 bases clipped from V and 2 bases from J, the junction kept 2 bases outside the gene matches. As DNA, the CDR3 is TGCGCCAGCAGCTTAACTAGCGCCACAGATACGCAGTATTTT. It translates to CASSLTSATDTQYF. The entire variable domain, with the rest obtained from reference TRBV5-1 and TRBJ2-3, is as follows: KAGVTQTPRYLIKTRGQQVTLSCSPISGHRSVSWYQQTPGQGLQFLFEYFSETQRNKGNFPGRFSGRQFSNSRSEMNVSTLELGDSALYLCASSLTSATDTQYFGPGTRLTVL.

This clone has just one count. V usage is TRBV29-1 and J usage is TRBJ2-2; 10 bases match TRBD1. With 2 bases clipped from V and 6 bases from J, the junction kept 6 bases outside the gene matches. Germline-derived CDR1 and CDR2 are SQVTM and ANQGSEA. The CDR3 runs 15 residues. The DNA of the CDR3 is TGCAGCGTTGAAACCGGGACAGGGGTTGCCGGGGAGCTGTTTTTT. As protein: CSVETGTGVAGELFF.

The chain carries TRBV7-3 and TRBJ2-7; 10 positions match TRBD2. CDR1 is SGHTA, CDR2 FQGTGA, per germline. The CDR3 is 15 residues long. The V segment lost 2 bases and the J segment 2 bases; nucleotides outside the gene matches: 3. CDR3 sequence: CASSLASGRAYEQYF. Here the CDR3 DNA reads TGTGCCAGCAGCTTAGCGAGCGGGAGGGCCTACGAGCAGTACTTC. The whole variable domain, remainder taken from reference TRBV7-3 and TRBJ2-7, is GAGVSQTPSNKVTEKGKYVELRCDPISGHTALYWYRQSLGQGPEFLIYFQGTGAADDSGLPNDRFFAVRPEGSVSTLKIQRTERGDSAVYLCASSLASGRAYEQYFGPGTRLTVT.

V and J are TRBV5-4 and TRBJ2-1; the D call may be TRBD1 or TRBD2 (5 bases each). Trimming took 4 bases from V and 0 from J, leaving 11 bases between them. Germline CDR1 SGHNT, CDR2 YYREEE (reference sequence). The CDR3 covers 15 residues. The CDR3: CASSTGTSSYNEQFF. In DNA form, the CDR3 reads TGTGCCAGCAGCACCGGGACCTCCTCCTACAATGAGCAGTTCTTC.

This chain uses TRBV28 with TRBJ2-7; no clear D. V lost 7 bases, J lost 5 bases, and 12 bases lay in between. Germline CDR1 and CDR2: MDHEN and SYDVKM. The CDR3 is 12 amino acids. The CDR3 DNA reads TGTGCCAGCACTCCAGGTGGCCACGAGCAGTACTTC. Translation: CASTPGGHEQYF.

Regarding this clone: A junction boundary mismatches the germline segment, possibly from a read error. The rearrangement uses TRBV7-7 and TRBJ2-1; TRBD2 is a possible D gene (5 bases). This CDR3 spans 13 amino acids. From germline, CDR1 is SSHAT and CDR2 FNYEAQ (reference sequence). The CDR3 region is CASSLAPDNEQFF. DNA for the CDR3: TGTGCTAGCAGCCTAGCCCCCGACAATGAGCAGTTCTTC.

This rearrangement joins TRBV30 to TRBJ1-1; no reliable D call. Germline values: CDR1 GTSNPN, CDR2 SVGIG (reference sequence). Trimming stripped 1 base from V and 8 bases from J, with 11 bases between. The CDR3 is 12 residues long. The CDR3: CAWSADSSEAFF. The CDR3 DNA reads as TGTGCCTGGAGTGCGGACTCTTCAGAAGCTTTCTTT.